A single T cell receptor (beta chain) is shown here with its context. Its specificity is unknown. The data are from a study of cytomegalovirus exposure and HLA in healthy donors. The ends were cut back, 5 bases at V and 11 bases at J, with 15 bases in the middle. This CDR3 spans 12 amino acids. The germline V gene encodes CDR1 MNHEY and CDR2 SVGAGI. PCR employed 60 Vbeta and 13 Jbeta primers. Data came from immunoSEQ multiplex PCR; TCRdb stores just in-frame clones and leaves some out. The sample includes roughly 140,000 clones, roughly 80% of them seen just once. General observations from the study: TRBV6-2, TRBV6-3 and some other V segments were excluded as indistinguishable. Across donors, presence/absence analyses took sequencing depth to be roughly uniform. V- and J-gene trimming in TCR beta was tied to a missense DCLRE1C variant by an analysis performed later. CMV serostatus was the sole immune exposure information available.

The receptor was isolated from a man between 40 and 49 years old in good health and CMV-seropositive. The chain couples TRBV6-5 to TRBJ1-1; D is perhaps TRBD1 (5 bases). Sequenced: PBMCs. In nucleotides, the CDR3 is TGTGCCAGCAGTCCCAGGGTAGGGGTGGCTTTCTTT. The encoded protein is CASSPRVGVAFF.